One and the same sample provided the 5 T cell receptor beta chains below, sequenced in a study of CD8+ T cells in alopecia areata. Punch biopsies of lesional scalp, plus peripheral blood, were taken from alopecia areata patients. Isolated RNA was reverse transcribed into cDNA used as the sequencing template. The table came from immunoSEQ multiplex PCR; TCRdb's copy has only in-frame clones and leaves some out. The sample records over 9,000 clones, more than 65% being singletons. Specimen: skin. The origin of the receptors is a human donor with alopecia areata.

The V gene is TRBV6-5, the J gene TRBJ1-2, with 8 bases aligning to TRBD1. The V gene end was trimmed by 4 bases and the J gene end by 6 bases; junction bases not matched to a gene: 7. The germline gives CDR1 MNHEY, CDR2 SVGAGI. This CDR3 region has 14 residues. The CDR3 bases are TGTGCCAGCAGTTCGGACAGGGATTTTCATGGCTACACCTTC. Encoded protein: CASSSDRDFHGYTF.

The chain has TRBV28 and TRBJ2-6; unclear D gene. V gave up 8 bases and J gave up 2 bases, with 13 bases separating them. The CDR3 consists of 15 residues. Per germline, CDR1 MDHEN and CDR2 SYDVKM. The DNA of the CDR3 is TGTGCCAGCGCCCTTACCGATACTGGGGCCAACGTCCTGACTTTC. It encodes CASALTDTGANVLTF.

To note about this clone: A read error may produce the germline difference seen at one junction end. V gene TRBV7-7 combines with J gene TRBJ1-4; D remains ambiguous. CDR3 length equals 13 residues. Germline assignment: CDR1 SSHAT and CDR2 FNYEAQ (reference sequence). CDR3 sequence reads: CASSAGYSEKLFF. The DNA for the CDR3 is TGTGCTAGCAGCGCGGGATACTCTGAAAAACTGTTTTTT.

The CDR3 here is CASSTGPANQETQYF. The CDR3 DNA is TGTGCCAGCAGCACTGGGCCGGCCAACCAAGAGACCCAGTACTTC. The chain joins TRBV5-4 to TRBJ2-5; D unclear. Germline V gene lookup returns CDR1 SGHNT and CDR2 YYREEE (reference sequence). Trimming left V 4 bases short and J 0 bases short, with 13 bases between. The length of the CDR3 is 15 residues.

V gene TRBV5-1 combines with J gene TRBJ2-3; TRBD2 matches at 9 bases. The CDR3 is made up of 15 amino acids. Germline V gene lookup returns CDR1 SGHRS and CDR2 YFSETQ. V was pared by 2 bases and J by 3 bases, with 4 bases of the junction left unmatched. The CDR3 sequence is CASSFQRGVTDTQYF. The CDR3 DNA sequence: TGCGCCAGCAGCTTCCAGCGGGGGGTAACAGATACGCAGTATTTT.